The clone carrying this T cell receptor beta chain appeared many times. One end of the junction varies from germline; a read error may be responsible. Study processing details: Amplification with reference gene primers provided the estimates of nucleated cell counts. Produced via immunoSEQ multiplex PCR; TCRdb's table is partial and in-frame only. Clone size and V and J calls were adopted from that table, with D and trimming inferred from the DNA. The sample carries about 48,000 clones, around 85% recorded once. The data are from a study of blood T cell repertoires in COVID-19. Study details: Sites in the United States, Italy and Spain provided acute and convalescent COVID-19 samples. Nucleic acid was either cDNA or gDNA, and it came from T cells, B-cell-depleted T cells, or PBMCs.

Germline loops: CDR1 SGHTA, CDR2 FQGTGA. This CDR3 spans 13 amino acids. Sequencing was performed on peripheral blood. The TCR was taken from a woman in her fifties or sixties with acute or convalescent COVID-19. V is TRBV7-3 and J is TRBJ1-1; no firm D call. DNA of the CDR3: TGTGCCAGCCGCTTCAGTGTGAACACTGAAGCTTTCTTT. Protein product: CASRFSVNTEAFF. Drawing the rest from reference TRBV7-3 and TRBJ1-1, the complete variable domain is GAGVSQTPSNKVTEKGKYVELRCDPISGHTALYWYRQSLGQGPEFLIYFQGTGAADDSGLPNDRFFAVRPEGSVSTLKIQRTERGDSAVYLCASRFSVNTEAFFGQGTRLTVV.